A selection of T cell receptor beta chains follows, all from one sample in a study of blood T cell repertoires in COVID-19. TCRdb keeps only in-frame clones here, not all; method: immunoSEQ multiplex PCR. The sample includes fewer than 80,000 clones, 74% of them seen just once. Sequencing was performed on peripheral blood. The receptors were gathered from a woman aged 80 or older with acute or convalescent COVID-19. CDR3s include the opening cysteine and the closing phenylalanine or tryptophan.

v_call cdr3_aa
TRBV11-3 CASSLRQGPTGELFF
TRBV7-2 CASSPTSGRAYEQYF
TRBV6-5 CASSYRGSGTDTQYF
TRBV4-1 CASSPQGQKLDTQYF
TRBV4-1 CASSQDPRVHEQYF
TRBV29-1 CSVELGWTSGGQETQYF
TRBV7-2 CASSVQGSDEQYF
TRBV11-1 CASSAFLAGSNSPLHF
TRBV19 CASSILSPGKTFF
TRBV10-3 CAISGAGNGQPQHF